A selection of T cell receptor beta chains follows, all from one sample in a study of identical twins. A single record per CDR3 protein comes from TCRdb applying MiXCR to the 5' RACE reads. The data show 430,000 or so distinct CDR3 sequences, 24% seen once. The same sample was also studied in work on T cells expressing NK-cell markers.

Sample: CD4+ T cells sorted from blood. Receptors were obtained from a woman between 18 and 29 years old in good health. The CDR3 runs from the conserved cysteine through the conserved F or W. The D gene is left open where the match is weak. Rows may omit the clone size; those that give it use once, few, many or a size class.

- | TRBJ1-6 | - | TRBV15 | CATSRDPRGGSPLHF | TGTGCCACCAGCAGAGATCCTCGAGGAGGTTCACCCCTCCACTTT
- | TRBJ2-5 | - | TRBV20-1 | CSARSPLDPRGETQYF | TGCAGTGCTAGATCTCCGCTGGACCCCCGAGGAGAGACCCAGTACTTC
few | TRBJ2-7 | TRBD2 | TRBV6-1 | CASRRTSGSRDYEQYF | TGTGCCAGCAGGCGGACTAGCGGGAGCCGGGACTACGAGCAGTACTTC
- | TRBJ2-7 | - | TRBV12-3/TRBV12-4 | CASSQVGASSYEQYF | TGTGCCAGCAGCCAGGTGGGGGCAAGCTCCTACGAGCAGTACTTC
- | TRBJ2-1 | TRBD2 | TRBV7-6 | CASSSIRGSGSENLNEQFF | TGTGCCAGCAGCTCGATCAGGGGTAGCGGGAGCGAAAACCTCAATGAGCAGTTCTTC
- | TRBJ2-7 | - | TRBV29-1 | CSVSGRIFSYEQYF | TGCAGCGTTAGTGGTAGGATTTTCTCCTACGAGCAGTACTTC
- | TRBJ2-7 | - | TRBV20-1 | CSAPRISGLEQYF | TGCAGTGCTCCTAGGATTAGCGGCCTGGAGCAGTACTTC
once | TRBJ2-1 | - | TRBV7-3 | CASSAQQGSGEQFF | TGTGCCAGCAGCGCACAACAGGGTTCCGGTGAGCAGTTCTTC
- | TRBJ2-2 | - | TRBV18 | CASPSTTGELFF | TGTGCCAGCCCTTCTACCACCGGGGAGCTGTTTTTT
few | TRBJ2-1 | - | TRBV5-1 | CASSPHPDPRRFF | TGCGCCAGCAGCCCACACCCGGACCCAAGACGGTTCTTC
- | TRBJ2-7 | - | TRBV3-1 | CACSQDHTGRREQYF | TGTGCCTGCAGCCAAGATCATACAGGGAGGAGGGAGCAGTACTTC
- | TRBJ2-1 | TRBD1 | TRBV6-2/TRBV6-3 | CASSYFRPGQKTSSYNEQFF | TGTGCCAGCAGTTACTTCAGACCGGGACAGAAAACTAGCTCCTACAATGAGCAGTTCTTC
few | TRBJ2-4 | TRBD1 | TRBV3-1 | CASSRGGSGGIQYF | TGTGCCAGCAGCCGCGGCGGGTCAGGGGGCATTCAGTACTTC
few | TRBJ2-7 | - | TRBV5-6 | CASSSRSHTKREQYF | TGTGCCAGCAGCTCTCGATCCCACACAAAACGCGAGCAGTACTTC